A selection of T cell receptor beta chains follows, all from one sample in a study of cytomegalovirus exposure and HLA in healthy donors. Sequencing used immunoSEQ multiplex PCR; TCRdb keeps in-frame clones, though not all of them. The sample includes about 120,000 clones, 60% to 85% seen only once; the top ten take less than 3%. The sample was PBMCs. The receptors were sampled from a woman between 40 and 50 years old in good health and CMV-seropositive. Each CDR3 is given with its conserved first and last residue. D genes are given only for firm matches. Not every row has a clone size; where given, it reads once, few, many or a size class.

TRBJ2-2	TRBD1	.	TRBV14	CASSEQGGNTGELFF	TGTGCCAGCAGCGAACAGGGGGGAAACACCGGGGAGCTGTTTTTT
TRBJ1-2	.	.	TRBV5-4	CASSPPGGLGGYGYTF	TGTGCCAGCAGCCCCCCTGGGGGCCTTGGAGGCTATGGCTACACCTTC
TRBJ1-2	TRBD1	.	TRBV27	CASSFGTADGYTF	TGTGCCAGCAGTTTTGGGACAGCCGATGGCTACACCTTC
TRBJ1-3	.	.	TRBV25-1	CASSVIRYPGERNTIYF	TGTGCCAGCAGTGTCATAAGGTACCCAGGGGAAAGAAACACCATATATTTT
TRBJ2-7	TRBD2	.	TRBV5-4	CASSLGTSGSFEQYF	TGTGCCAGCAGCTTGGGGACTAGCGGGAGTTTCGAGCAGTACTTC
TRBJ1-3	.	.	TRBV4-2	CASSQERTEVGSGNTIYF	TGTGCCAGCAGCCAAGAACGGACAGAAGTAGGCTCTGGAAACACCATATATTTT
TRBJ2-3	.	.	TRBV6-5	CASSRQAPDTQYF	TGTGCCAGCAGCAGACAGGCTCCAGATACGCAGTATTTT
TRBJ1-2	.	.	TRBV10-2	CASSESDSLYGYTF	TGCGCCAGCAGTGAGTCCGACAGTCTCTATGGCTACACCTTC
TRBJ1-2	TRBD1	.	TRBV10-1	CASSPGQDGNYGYTF	TGCGCCAGCAGTCCCGGACAGGACGGTAACTATGGCTACACCTTC
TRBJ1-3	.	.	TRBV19	CASSLGDWNSGNTIYF	TGTGCCAGTAGCCTGGGGGACTGGAACTCTGGAAACACCATATATTTT
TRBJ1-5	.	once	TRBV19	CASSSSSGGLGNQPQHF	TGTGCCAGTAGTTCTAGTTCTGGGGGACTTGGCAATCAGCCCCAGCATTTT
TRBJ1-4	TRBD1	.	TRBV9	CASSVATGREKLFF	TGTGCCAGCAGCGTAGCGACAGGGCGCGAAAAACTGTTTTTT
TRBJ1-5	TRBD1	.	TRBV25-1	CASSAPTGEQPQHF	TGTGCCAGCAGTGCTCCGACAGGGGAGCAGCCCCAGCATTTT
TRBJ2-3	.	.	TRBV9	CASSVATHSTDTQYF	TGTGCCAGCAGCGTTGCGACACATAGCACAGATACGCAGTATTTT
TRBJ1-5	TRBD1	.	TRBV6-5	CASRAWTGGQPQHF	TGTGCCAGCAGGGCGTGGACAGGGGGACAGCCCCAGCATTTT
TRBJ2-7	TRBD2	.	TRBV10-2	CASSDTSGLHEQYF	TGCGCCAGCAGTGATACTAGCGGGCTCCACGAGCAGTACTTC
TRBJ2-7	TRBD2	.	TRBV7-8	CASSHGLAGGTYEQYF	TGTGCCAGCAGCCACGGACTAGCGGGAGGGACCTACGAGCAGTACTTC
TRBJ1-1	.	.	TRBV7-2	CASSPGGLTEAFF	TGTGCCAGCAGCCCCGGGGGTCTGACTGAAGCTTTCTTT
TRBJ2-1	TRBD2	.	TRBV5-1	CASSLAPGSGTSGIPSPYNEQFF	TGCGCCAGCAGCTTGGCCCCTGGGTCCGGGACTAGCGGGATCCCTTCCCCTTACAATGAGCAGTTCTTC
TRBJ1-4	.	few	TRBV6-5	CASSSRNEKLFF	TGTGCCAGCAGCTCGAGAAATGAAAAACTGTTTTTT
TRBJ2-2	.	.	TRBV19	CASKGQMNTGELFF	TGTGCCAGTAAGGGACAAATGAACACCGGGGAGCTGTTTTTT
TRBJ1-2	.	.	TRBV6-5	CASRPDRITNYGYTF	TGTGCCAGCAGGCCCGACAGAATTACTAACTATGGCTACACCTTC
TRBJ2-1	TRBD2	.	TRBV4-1	CASSQRELAGGSSQFF	TGCGCCAGCAGCCAAAGAGAACTAGCGGGGGGGAGCTCCCAGTTCTTC
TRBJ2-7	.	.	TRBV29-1	CSVPGHGSYEQYF	TGCAGCGTGCCCGGACACGGCTCCTACGAGCAGTACTTC
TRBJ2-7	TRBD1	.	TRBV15	CATSREPGGYEQYF	TGTGCCACCAGCAGAGAACCAGGGGGCTACGAGCAGTACTTC
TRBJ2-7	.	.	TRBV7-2	CASSQVSGLYEQYF	TGTGCCAGCAGCCAGGTTTCAGGGCTCTACGAGCAGTACTTC
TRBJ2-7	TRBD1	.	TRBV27	CASSRGTGRGIHEQYF	TGTGCCAGCAGTCGAGGGACAGGGAGGGGCATCCACGAGCAGTACTTC
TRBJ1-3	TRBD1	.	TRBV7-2	CASSSTTGAGNTIYF	TGTGCCAGCAGCTCGACGACAGGGGCAGGAAACACCATATATTTT
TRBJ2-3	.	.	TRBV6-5	CASRRSTLTDTQYF	TGTGCCAGCAGACGGTCGACACTCACAGATACGCAGTATTTT